This T cell receptor beta chain was sequenced in a study of T cell responses to AZD1222 COVID-19 vaccine. Germline CDR1 is WNHNN and CDR2 is SYGVQD (reference sequence). The CDR3 has 15 residues. The V end was cut by 3 bases, the J end by 5 bases, with 14 bases between. The study's findings and limits: Repertoires in all cases were sampled only once the peak T cell response had passed.

A note on this clone: Its antigen is unidentified.

Profiling relied on immunoSEQ multiplex PCR, and the TCRdb table lists in-frame clones only, not all of them. This sample has fewer than 200,000 clones; 88% occur once, and the top ten carry about 25%. This receptor was obtained from an adult who received the AZD1222 COVID-19 vaccine. The source was peripheral blood, collected 28 days after the second AZD1222 dose. The chain employs TRBV10-1 and TRBJ2-1, with D possibly TRBD2 on 5 matching bases. CDR3 sequence: CASSDPSRGHNEQFF. The CDR3 DNA reads TGCGCCAGCAGTGACCCGTCCCGAGGGCACAATGAGCAGTTCTTC.